Shown below are 22 T cell receptor beta chains from a single sample sequenced in a study of shared clonotypes between healthy human individuals. Assay: immunoSEQ multiplex PCR; the TCRdb copy retains only in-frame clones and omits some. The sample has 2 million to 2.5 million clones, 80% to 95% seen once. The sequencing input was naive CD4+ T cells from PBMCs. This sample's subset: CD45RA+ positively selected. The source of these receptors is a man younger than 35 in good health. Some clones in this sample may be carry-over from other donors' samples.

This sequence joins TRBV18 and TRBJ1-4; no reliable D call. CDR3 length: 19 amino acids. CDR1 and CDR2 from the germline V gene are KGHSH and LQKENI. V was pared by 3 bases and J by 1 base, with 21 bases between. The CDR3 sequence is CASSPRRLGSGITNEKLFF. For the CDR3, the DNA is TGTGCCAGCTCACCGAGGCGCCTAGGATCGGGGATAACTAATGAAAAACTGTTTTTT.

The chain couples TRBV6-5 to TRBJ1-6, with a tentative D call TRBD1 (6 bases). The length of the CDR3 is 16 residues. Germline CDR1 reads MNHEY; CDR2 reads SVGAGI. V was trimmed by 4 bases and J by 7 bases, leaving 17 bases between them. CDR3 sequence reads: CASSWGAPHVNSPLHF. The DNA for the CDR3 is TGTGCCAGCAGTTGGGGGGCCCCCCACGTGAATTCACCCCTCCACTTT.

The chain links TRBV5-8 to TRBJ1-3; 7 positions agree with TRBD1. The CDR3 is made up of 16 amino acids. V shed 4 bases and J 0 bases; nucleotides not matched to a gene: 7. Germline CDR1 reads SGHTS; CDR2 reads YDEGEE. The CDR3 reads CASSEGQTLSGNTIYF. DNA for the CDR3: TGTGCCAGCAGCGAGGGACAGACGCTCTCTGGAAACACCATATATTTT.

Of note for this clone: Other DNA sequences in the sample encode the same CDR3. CDR3 in amino acids: CASSLAQETQYF. CDR3 nucleotides: TGTGCCAGCAGTTTGGCCCAAGAGACCCAGTACTTC. The chain employs TRBV28 and TRBJ2-5; D uncertain. Trimming left V 3 bases short and J 1 base short, with 3 bases between. The germline CDR1 and CDR2 sequences are MDHEN and SYDVKM. The CDR3 is 12 residues long.

The rearrangement links TRBV25-1 to TRBJ2-3; maybe TRBD1 (5 bases). The CDR3 runs 14 residues. CDR1 and CDR2 (germline): MGHDK, SYGVNS. Trimming stripped 4 bases from V and 6 bases from J, with 14 bases between. The CDR3 DNA follows: TGTGCCAGCAGTGCTCGGCAGGGCATGGATACGCAGTATTTT. It codes for CASSARQGMDTQYF. Based on the CDR3 plus reference TRBV25-1 and TRBJ2-3, the full variable domain is EADIYQTPRYLVIGTGKKITLECSQTMGHDKMYWYQQDPGMELHLIHYSYGVNSTEKGDLSSESTVSRIRTEHFPLTLESARPSHTSQYLCASSARQGMDTQYFGPGTRLTVL.

This clone occurred a few times. The chain joins TRBV19 to TRBJ1-1; the D gene is possibly TRBD1 (5 bases). CDR3 length: 16 residues. V lost 5 bases, J lost 0 bases, and 16 bases lay in between. Germline V gives CDR1 LNHDA, CDR2 SQIVND (reference sequence). The CDR3 DNA sequence: TGTGCCAGTAGTTTCACTCCCAGGGTAATGAACACTGAAGCTTTCTTT. Translating gives CASSFTPRVMNTEAFF.

CDR3 in amino acids: CSVVGAGAPDTEAFF. The CDR3 region has the DNA TGCAGCGTTGTCGGGGCAGGGGCGCCAGACACTGAAGCTTTCTTT. V is TRBV29-1 and J is TRBJ1-1, with D perhaps matching TRBD1 (6 bases). Trimming pared 4 bases from V and 3 bases from J, leaving 18 bases between. Germline CDR1 SQVTM, CDR2 ANQGSEA. The CDR3 sequence is 15 residues long.

The count of this clone is one. The rearrangement links TRBV5-6 to TRBJ1-1, with 8 bases that match TRBD1. V gave up 4 bases and J gave up 3 bases; unmatched junction bases: 11. This CDR3 region has 16 residues. The germline CDR1 and CDR2 sequences are SGHDT and YYEEEE. The CDR3 region has the DNA TGTGCCAGCAGCCCTCGGCAGGGGGCGTTACACACTGAAGCTTTCTTT. This translates into CASSPRQGALHTEAFF.

This sequence joins TRBV29-1 and TRBJ1-4; D gene uncertain. The V end lost 6 bases, the J end lost 5 bases, and 19 bases lay between the germline ends. The CDR3 contains 15 residues. CDR1 SQVTM and CDR2 ANQGSEA come from the germline V gene. DNA for the CDR3: TGCAGCGTGATAGGACTGGGGAGAGGGAATGAAAAACTGTTTTTT. Translating it yields CSVIGLGRGNEKLFF. The whole variable domain, filled in from reference TRBV29-1 and TRBJ1-4, reads SAVISQKPSRDICQRGTSLTIQCQVDSQVTMMFWYRQQPGQSLTLIATANQGSEATYESGFVIDKFPISRPNLTFSTLTVSNMSPEDSSIYLCSVIGLGRGNEKLFFGSGTQLSVL.

Comments on this clone: The same CDR3 is also encoded by other DNA sequences in this sample. V is TRBV5-1 and J is TRBJ2-1; 10 bases map to TRBD2. Trimming at V came to 0 bases and at J to 6 bases, leaving 0 bases not matched to a gene. This CDR3 contains 14 residues. CDR1 SGHRS and CDR2 YFSETQ come from the germline V gene. CDR3 amino acids: CASSLGTSGNEQFF. The CDR3 DNA is TGCGCCAGCAGCTTGGGGACTAGCGGCAATGAGCAGTTCTTC.

CDR3 in amino acids: CASSAPRAQPYEQYF. CDR3 DNA: TGTGCCAGCAGTGCACCTAGGGCTCAGCCTTACGAGCAGTACTTC. The chain links TRBV28 to TRBJ2-5; D gene uncertain. The J call is uncertain, as TRBJ2-7 better fits the DNA end. This CDR3 comprises 15 residues. Per the germline V gene, CDR1 is MDHEN and CDR2 is SYDVKM.

The rearrangement links TRBV30 to TRBJ2-1, with 9 bases identical to TRBD2. The CDR3 runs 12 residues. V dropped 4 bases and J dropped 10; count of bases not matched to a gene: 5. Germline CDR1 is GTSNPN and CDR2 is SVGIG (reference sequence). CDR3 sequence reads: CAWNGLANEQFF. The CDR3 coding sequence is TGTGCCTGGAACGGACTAGCGAACGAGCAGTTCTTC.

The V gene is TRBV6-5, the J gene TRBJ1-2; TRBD1 aligns across 7 bases. V gave up 9 bases and J gave up 7 bases; unmatched junction bases: 5. The CDR3 totals 11 residues. The germline V gene has CDR1 MNHEY and CDR2 SVGAGI. The CDR3 region is CASSTGSGYTF. In nucleotides, the CDR3 is TGTGCCAGTTCGACAGGGTCTGGCTACACCTTC.

The chain joins TRBV15 to TRBJ2-2; D may match TRBD1 or TRBD2 (5 bases each). Deletions cut 4 bases from V and 5 bases from J, with 17 bases between. Germline loops: CDR1 LNHNV, CDR2 YYDKDF (reference sequence). The CDR3 consists of 16 residues. The CDR3 nucleotides are TGTGCCACCAGCAAGGGACGGTTCTTGGTTACCGGGGAGCTGTTTTTT. Protein sequence: CATSKGRFLVTGELFF.

The V call is TRBV21-1, the J call TRBJ1-3; the table's TRBD1 call for D was not verified on the DNA. TRBV21-1 is classified as a pseudogene. The length of the CDR3 is 15 residues. DNA of the CDR3: TGTGCCAGCAGACAAGGACAGGGTTCCGGAAACACCATATATTTT. Its protein is CASRQGQGSGNTIYF.

The chain employs TRBV12-5 and TRBJ2-2; TRBD1 might be the D (5 bases). The germline V gene encodes CDR1 LGHNT and CDR2 FRNRAP. The CDR3 length is 16 residues. Trimming removed 3 bases from V and 1 base from J, with 12 bases in between. CDR3 DNA: TGTGCTAGTGGTTTCGCGGACACTGAGAACACCGGGGAGCTGTTTTTT. This sequence encodes CASGFADTENTGELFF.

V gene TRBV14 combines with J gene TRBJ2-6, with a tentative D call TRBD1 (7 bases). This CDR3 is built from 21 residues. CDR1 SGHDN and CDR2 FVKESK come from the germline V gene. V was trimmed by 0 bases and J by 4 bases, leaving 25 bases between them. This chain's CDR3 is CASSQDNGYRGLSWGANVLTF. The CDR3 DNA reads as TGTGCCAGCAGCCAAGATAACGGCTACAGGGGACTGTCCTGGGGGGCCAACGTCCTGACTTTC.

The chain uses TRBV28 and TRBJ2-1, with D tentatively TRBD1 (7 bases). Trimming took 5 bases from V and 0 from J, leaving 14 bases between them. This CDR3 contains 16 residues. The germline gives CDR1 MDHEN, CDR2 SYDVKM. Here the CDR3 DNA reads TGTGCCAGCAGTATGGGGGGACAGCCCTCCTACAATGAGCAGTTCTTC. This gives the protein CASSMGGQPSYNEQFF.

The chain employs TRBV6-5 and TRBJ2-1; TRBD1 agrees at 7 bases. CDR3 length equals 13 residues. In germline, CDR1 is MNHEY, CDR2 SVGAGI. The V and J ends lost 8 bases and 7 bases, in that order; junction bases with no gene match: 8. CDR3 sequence (DNA): TGTGCCAGCGGCTCGACAGGGTGGAATGAGCAGTTCTTC. This translates into CASGSTGWNEQFF.

The chain combines TRBV15 with TRBJ2-7, with D perhaps assigned TRBD1 or TRBD2 (5 bases each). Trimming cost V 4 bases and J 11 bases, with 18 bases left between them. This CDR3 has 13 residues. From germline, CDR1 is LNHNV and CDR2 YYDKDF (reference sequence). The CDR3 loop reads CATSIGTQSEEYF. The CDR3 DNA follows: TGTGCCACCAGCATTGGGACCCAATCAGAGGAGTACTTC.

The genes are TRBV30 and TRBJ2-5; 7 bases are a match to TRBD2. The germline V gene encodes CDR1 GTSNPN and CDR2 SVGIG (reference sequence). J was trimmed by 1 base and V by 5 bases; bases with no gene match: 7. CDR3 length: 14 amino acids. The CDR3 is CAWGRGSGQETQYF. CDR3 nucleotide sequence: TGTGCCTGGGGGAGGGGTAGCGGCCAAGAGACCCAGTACTTC. The full variable domain, rest sourced from reference TRBV30 and TRBJ2-5, is SQTIHQWPATLVQPVGSPLSLECTVEGTSNPNLYWYRQAAGRGLQLLFYSVGIGQISSEVPQNLSASRPQDRQFILSSKKLLLSDSGFYLCAWGRGSGQETQYFGPGTRLLVL.

V usage is TRBV10-3 and J usage is TRBJ2-3; TRBD2 agrees at 9 bases. Germline CDR1 reads ENHRY; CDR2 reads SYGVKD. This CDR3 spans 16 amino acids. V lost 7 bases and J lost 0; bases outside the gene matches: 8. The CDR3 here is CAIKPGLAESTDTQYF. The CDR3 DNA reads TGTGCCATCAAACCGGGACTAGCAGAGAGCACAGATACGCAGTATTTT.